These T cell receptor beta chains were read from a single sample in a study of T-cell memory formation after mild COVID-19. MiXCR was run by TCRdb on the 5' RACE reads, yielding one entry per CDR3 protein. The table lists approximately 290,000 distinct CDR3 sequences, less than 9.5% of them singletons, with around a fifth in the top ten. Sequenced material: PBMCs or a T cell subset sorted from them (not recorded which). The receptors originated from a man aged 18 to 35 who had mild COVID-19 (a few samples of this study predate the infection). Cell type and time point are not known. The CDR3 runs from the conserved cysteine through the conserved F or W. A D gene is named only where the DNA matches it firmly. For some rows the clone size is stated as once, few or many, or as a class when expanded; others skip it.

V,J,size,D,CDR3,DNA
TRBV18,TRBJ2-3,.,.,CATTKPRSTDTDTQYF,TGTGCCACCACGAAGCCCAGGTCTACCGACACAGATACGCAGTATTTT
TRBV4-3,TRBJ1-2,.,TRBD1,CASSQDDRGPRGYTF,TGCGCCAGCAGCCAAGATGACAGGGGGCCGCGAGGCTACACCTTC
TRBV21-1,TRBJ1-6,.,.,CASSSWARKALHF,TGTGCCAGCAGCTCCTGGGCCAGGAAGGCCCTCCACTTT
TRBV11-2,TRBJ2-1,.,.,CASSLAIGGGPARKQFF,TGTGCCAGCAGCTTAGCCATTGGGGGGGGGCCGGCTAGAAAGCAGTTCTTC
TRBV18,TRBJ2-5,.,TRBD2,CASSVTSGGAGQETQYF,TGTGCCAGCTCGGTAACTAGCGGGGGGGCCGGCCAAGAGACCCAGTACTTC
TRBV3-1,TRBJ1-2,.,TRBD1,CASSRPGTEYYGYTF,TGTGCCAGCAGCCGCCCCGGGACAGAGTATTATGGCTACACCTTC
TRBV20-1,TRBJ2-7,many,.,CSARGQSSSYEQYF,TGCAGTGCTAGAGGCCAGTCGAGCTCCTACGAGCAGTACTTC
TRBV9,TRBJ1-1,few,.,CASSVDWMPVTFNTEAFF,TGTGCCAGCAGCGTAGATTGGATGCCCGTCACCTTTAACACTGAAGCTTTCTTT
TRBV4-2,TRBJ1-4,few,TRBD1,CASSPDRGRPNEKLFF,TGTGCCAGCAGCCCGGACAGGGGGCGTCCTAATGAAAAACTGTTTTTT
TRBV6-1,TRBJ2-1,few,.,CASRLSSAGPNNEQFF,TGTGCCAGCAGGTTATCCTCAGCGGGCCCAAACAATGAGCAGTTCTTC
TRBV6-5,TRBJ1-2,few,TRBD1,CASSFSGTGVTF,TGTGCCAGCAGTTTCAGCGGGACAGGGGTAACCTTC
TRBV7-2,TRBJ2-4,.,TRBD1,CASSRDRAKNIQYF,TGTGCCAGCAGCCGGGACAGAGCCAAAAACATTCAGTACTTC
TRBV2,TRBJ2-7,.,.,CASTAGYEQYF,TGTGCCAGCACTGCGGGGTACGAGCAGTACTTC
TRBV5-1,TRBJ2-1,.,TRBD2,CASSLGGTSGSYNEQFF,TGCGCCAGCAGCCTCGGGGGGACTAGCGGGAGTTACAATGAGCAGTTCTTC
TRBV20-1,TRBJ2-6,many,.,CSAKGTGANVLTF,TGCAGTGCTAAGGGCACTGGGGCCAACGTCCTGACTTTC
TRBV5-1,TRBJ2-5,.,TRBD1,CASSGTGGGSETQYF,TGCGCCAGCAGCGGAACAGGGGGTGGAAGCGAGACCCAGTACTTC
TRBV18,TRBJ1-6,.,.,CASSQGGANSPLHF,TGTGCCAGCTCACAAGGTGGGGCAAATTCACCCCTCCACTTT
TRBV5-1,TRBJ2-7,few,.,CASSLAQGPSSYEQYF,TGCGCCAGCAGCTTGGCCCAGGGACCTAGCTCCTACGAGCAGTACTTC
TRBV7-9,TRBJ2-1,few,.,CASSLASASYNEQFF,TGTGCCAGCAGCTTAGCATCGGCTTCCTACAATGAGCAGTTCTTC
TRBV15,TRBJ1-1,few,.,CATSRDKGAGLNTEAFF,TGTGCCACCAGCAGAGACAAGGGTGCGGGCCTGAACACTGAAGCTTTCTTT
TRBV15,TRBJ1-4,many,TRBD1,CATSTRDRVNEKLFF,TGTGCCACCAGCACCCGGGACAGGGTTAATGAAAAACTGTTTTTT
TRBV3-1,TRBJ1-4,few,.,CASSRETGRNEKLFF,TGTGCCAGCAGCCGCGAGACAGGCCGTAATGAAAAACTGTTTTTT